This passage covers 17 T cell receptor beta chains from one sample sequenced in a study of OX40 agonist ivuxolimab in advanced cancers. The method was immunoSEQ multiplex PCR; TCRdb's version includes in-frame clones alone and lacks a portion of them. Counted here are roughly 70,000 clones, 89% occurring once; the ten biggest clones make up 4%. The source was CD4+ or CD8+ T cells sorted from blood, collected in a trial of the OX40 agonist ivuxolimab. Receptor source: an adult with an advanced solid tumor such as melanoma, head and neck, liver or kidney cancer.

V is TRBV27 and J is TRBJ2-2; TRBD2 matches 13 bases. Looked up from germline, CDR1 is MNHEY and CDR2 is SMNVEV (reference sequence). The CDR3 spans 16 residues. J gave up 6 bases and V 7 bases, and 8 bases lay outside the gene matches. CDR3 DNA: TGTGCCAGCAACCTAGGACTAGCGGGAGACCCCGGGGAGCTGTTTTTT. Amino acids: CASNLGLAGDPGELFF.

V gene TRBV27 combines with J gene TRBJ1-3; a weak D match, TRBD1 (6 bases). This CDR3 is built from 13 residues. Trimming took off 1 base at V and 8 bases at J, with 9 bases between the two ends. Germline CDR1 reads MNHEY; CDR2 reads SMNVEV (reference sequence). The DNA of the CDR3 is TGTGCCAGCAGTTTATTAGGGGGAGACACCATATATTTT. Translating it yields CASSLLGGDTIYF.

The chain combines TRBV6-5 with TRBJ1-2, with 8 bases matching TRBD1. Germline loops: CDR1 MNHEY, CDR2 SVGAGI. Trimming at V came to 6 bases and at J to 8 bases, leaving 5 bases not matched to a gene. The CDR3 has 12 residues. CDR3 DNA: TGTGCCAGCAGCCCAGACAGGGGAGGCTACACCTTC. Amino acid sequence: CASSPDRGGYTF.

This chain uses TRBV2 with TRBJ2-7; D unresolved. The germline V gene encodes CDR1 SNHLY and CDR2 FYNNEI. V lost 3 bases and J lost 7, with 10 bases in between. This CDR3 is built from 12 residues. CDR3 sequence: CASSDYGEEQYF. CDR3 nucleotides: TGTGCCAGCAGTGACTATGGGGAAGAGCAGTACTTC. Complete variable domain (other parts from reference TRBV2 and TRBJ2-7): EPEVTQTPSHQVTQMGQEVILRCVPISNHLYFYWYRQILGQKVEFLVSFYNNEISEKSEIFDDQFSVERPDGSNFTLKIRSTKLEDSAMYFCASSDYGEEQYFGPGTRLTVT.

This chain joins TRBV27 and TRBJ2-3, with 9 nucleotides matching TRBD2. The V gene end was trimmed by 10 bases and the J gene end by 3 bases; junction bases not matched to a gene: 5. Germline V gene lookup returns CDR1 MNHEY and CDR2 SMNVEV (reference sequence). The CDR3 extends over 13 amino acids. The CDR3 nucleotides are TGTGCCACCAAGCGGGAGGCAACAGATACGCAGTATTTT. Residues: CATKREATDTQYF.

The chain has TRBV5-1 and TRBJ2-7, with TRBD2 matching 9 bases. CDR1 is SGHRS and CDR2 is YFSETQ in the germline V gene. CDR3 size: 14 residues. V was clipped by 0 bases and J by 3 bases; unmatched bases: 1. CDR3 coding DNA: TGCGCCAGCAGCTTGGGGACTAGCGTCTACGAGCAGTACTTC. It codes for CASSLGTSVYEQYF.

CDR3 nucleotides: TGTGCCACAGCCCGGGGCGGTTTAGAAGCTTTCTTT. It yields the protein CATARGGLEAFF. This sequence joins TRBV28 and TRBJ1-1, with D perhaps TRBD1 (5 bases). This CDR3 is built from 12 residues. CDR1 is MDHEN, CDR2 SYDVKM, per germline. Trimming took off 10 bases at V and 8 bases at J, with 17 bases between the two ends. Combining the CDR3 with reference TRBV28 and TRBJ1-1 gives the whole variable domain DVKVTQSSRYLVKRTGEKVFLECVQDMDHENMFWYRQDPGLGLRLIYFSYDVKMKEKGDIPEGYSVSREKKERFSLILESASTNQTSMYLCATARGGLEAFFGQGTRLTVV.

V usage is TRBV29-1 and J usage is TRBJ2-7; TRBD1 aligns across 10 bases. The CDR3 loop spans 13 amino acids. Unmatched junction bases numbered 6, after V lost 3 bases and J lost 7 bases. Germline-derived CDR1 and CDR2 are SQVTM and ANQGSEA. Written as DNA, the CDR3 is TGCAGCGTTGAGGGGACAGGGGTGGGTGAGCAGTACTTC. Its translation: CSVEGTGVGEQYF.

V and J are TRBV9 and TRBJ2-6; weak D call: TRBD2 (6 bases). The V end lost 3 bases, the J end lost 0 bases, and 28 bases lay between the germline ends. Germline loops: CDR1 SGDLS, CDR2 YYNGEE. The length of the CDR3 is 22 residues. This chain's CDR3 is CASSGRIQGLGGIRSGANVLTF. The CDR3 DNA reads TGTGCCAGCAGCGGCCGGATCCAGGGTTTAGGCGGGATCCGCTCTGGGGCCAACGTCCTGACTTTC.

This clone was recorded a few times. V and J are TRBV11-2 and TRBJ1-2, with 10 positions matching TRBD1. CDR3 length equals 14 residues. CDR1 is SGHAT, CDR2 FQNNGV, per germline. With V trimmed by 1 base and J by 7 bases, 3 bases remained unmatched. The CDR3 DNA is TGTGCCAGCAGCTTAGGGACAGGGGGTCCTGGCTACACCTTC. Its translation is CASSLGTGGPGYTF.

Only one count was recorded for this clone. The genes are TRBV19 and TRBJ1-5, with 10 bases matching TRBD1. J was trimmed by 7 bases and V by 8 bases; bases with no gene match: 14. This CDR3 is built from 16 residues. The germline V gene encodes CDR1 LNHDA and CDR2 SQIVND (reference sequence). Written as DNA, the CDR3 is TGTGCCAGTGCACCCCAGGGACAGGGGAGCGGACAGCCCCAGCATTTT. It specifies CASAPQGQGSGQPQHF.

This chain joins TRBV10-3 and TRBJ2-3; the match to TRBD2 covers 8 bases. Trimming took 5 bases from V and 4 from J; bases not matched to a gene: 8. Per germline, CDR1 ENHRY and CDR2 SYGVKD. The CDR3 sequence is 15 residues long. The CDR3 region has the DNA TGTGCCATCAGTCGAAGCGGGGGTGTGGCAGATACGCAGTATTTT. Residues: CAISRSGGVADTQYF.

The table lists this clone with a few counts. This chain uses TRBV18 with TRBJ1-1, with TRBD1 identical over 7 bases. This CDR3 contains 12 residues. J lost 7 bases, V lost 10 bases, and 9 bases had no gene match. From germline, CDR1 is KGHSH and CDR2 LQKENI. CDR3 sequence (DNA): TGTGCCACCACCGCACAGGGGATTGAAGCTTTCTTT. The encoded protein is CATTAQGIEAFF.

The chain joins TRBV13 to TRBJ2-7; 7 bases agree with TRBD1. Germline-derived CDR1 and CDR2 are PRHDT and FYEKMQ (reference sequence). The length of the CDR3 is 14 residues. The junction had 7 bases not matched to a gene; V was cut back by 6 bases and J by 2 bases. The CDR3 protein is CASRRWDSTYEQYF. The CDR3 DNA follows: TGTGCCAGCAGGAGATGGGACAGCACCTACGAGCAGTACTTC.

Concerning this clone itself: Other DNA sequences in the same sample also yield this CDR3. This chain connects TRBV6-5 to TRBJ2-1; D is uncertain. V was shortened by 0 bases and J by 9 bases, with 3 bases between the two germline ends. Germline CDR1 reads MNHEY; CDR2 reads SVGAGI. This CDR3 comprises 11 residues. The CDR3 DNA reads TGTGCCAGCAGTTACTCTGGTGAGCAGTTCTTC. Encoded protein: CASSYSGEQFF.

The genes are TRBV7-2 and TRBJ2-3; D possibly corresponds to TRBD1 (5 bases). CDR1 and CDR2 (germline): SGHTA, FQGNSA. Trimming stripped 1 base from V and 3 bases from J, with 5 bases between. The CDR3 extends over 13 amino acids. For the CDR3, the DNA is TGTGCCAGCAGCTTAGGACAGACAGATACGCAGTATTTT. Protein product: CASSLGQTDTQYF.

This rearrangement joins TRBV5-1 to TRBJ2-2, with TRBD2 matching 8 bases. J was trimmed by 6 bases and V by 0 bases; bases with no gene match: 7. Germline V gives CDR1 SGHRS, CDR2 YFSETQ. The CDR3 runs to 16 residues. In nucleotides, the CDR3 is TGCGCCAGCAGCTTGGATCCGGGACTAGGACCCGGGGAGCTGTTTTTT. This codes for CASSLDPGLGPGELFF. Supplemented by reference TRBV5-1 and TRBJ2-2, the full variable domain reads KAGVTQTPRYLIKTRGQQVTLSCSPISGHRSVSWYQQTPGQGLQFLFEYFSETQRNKGNFPGRFSGRQFSNSRSEMNVSTLELGDSALYLCASSLDPGLGPGELFFGEGSRLTVL.